This TCR beta chain was retrieved from a study of cytomegalovirus exposure and HLA in healthy donors. Study overall: The same platform as the approximately 670 first-cohort repertoires was used for the 130 or so validation repertoires, a later analysis reported.

The CDR3 length is 15 residues. Trimming cost V 0 bases and J 4 bases; bases outside gene matches: 1. Germline CDR1 SGHRS, CDR2 YFSETQ. A remark on this clone: The antigen is not known. This sample includes further DNA sequences coding for the same CDR3.

TCRdb keeps only in-frame clones here, not all; method: immunoSEQ multiplex PCR. The table shows 200,000 or so clones, with roughly 88% occurring only once. General study results and limits: Rare TCR sequences dominated, though some public TCRs recurred in many donors.

The sample consisted of PBMCs. The receptor comes from a woman aged 25 to 39 in good health and CMV-seropositive. The chain has TRBV5-1 and TRBJ2-2; 9 nucleotides line up with TRBD2. The CDR3 bases are TGCGCCAGCAGCTTGGCGACTAGCGGCACCGGGGAGCTGTTTTTT. Its translation: CASSLATSGTGELFF.